This T cell receptor beta chain was captured by sequencing in a study of vaccination and CD4 T cells after COVID-19. Study-level information: Testing by nasal swab PCR showed convalescent patients to be SARS-CoV-2 positive; nine were mild and one was severe.

An Oncomine TCR Beta short-read assay was used to sequence the DNA from cultured CD4+ T cells. It was from cultured CD4+ T cells that genomic DNA was extracted. TCRdb passed the PCR reads through MiXCR, listing each CDR3 protein once. The data show approximately 15,000 distinct CDR3 sequences, roughly 43% seen once. CDR1 and CDR2 from the germline V gene are MGHDK and SYGVNS. The V gene lost 10 bases and the J gene lost 4 bases, with 14 bases spanning the gap. The CDR3 sequence is 13 residues long. Indicated treatment: roughly ten-day PBMC culture with coronavirus spike peptide pools or control peptides (ViraFEST assay). Following a culture period (roughly ten days), negative selection was used to isolate CD4+ T cells. This clonotype was found a few times. Antigen specificity is unknown.

V is TRBV25-1 and J is TRBJ2-1; D is ambiguous. This clonotype was sampled from a human donor who had recovered from COVID-19. Sequenced: CD4+ T cells from blood, cultured in vitro. CDR3 in amino acids: CATLGGVYNEQFF. In DNA, the CDR3 is TGTGCCACCCTAGGTGGGGTATACAATGAGCAGTTCTTC.